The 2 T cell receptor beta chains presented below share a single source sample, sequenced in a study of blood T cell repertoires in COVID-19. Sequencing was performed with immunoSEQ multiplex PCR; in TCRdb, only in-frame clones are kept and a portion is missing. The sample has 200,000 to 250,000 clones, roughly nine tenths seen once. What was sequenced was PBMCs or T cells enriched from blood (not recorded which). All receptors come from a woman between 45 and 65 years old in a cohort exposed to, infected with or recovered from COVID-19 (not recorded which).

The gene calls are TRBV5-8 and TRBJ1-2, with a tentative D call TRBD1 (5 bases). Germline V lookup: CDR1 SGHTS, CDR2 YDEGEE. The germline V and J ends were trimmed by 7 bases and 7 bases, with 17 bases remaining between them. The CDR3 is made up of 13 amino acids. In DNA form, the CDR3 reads TGTGCCAGCGCCCATCGGGGGGATCGTGGCTACACCTTC. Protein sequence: CASAHRGDRGYTF.

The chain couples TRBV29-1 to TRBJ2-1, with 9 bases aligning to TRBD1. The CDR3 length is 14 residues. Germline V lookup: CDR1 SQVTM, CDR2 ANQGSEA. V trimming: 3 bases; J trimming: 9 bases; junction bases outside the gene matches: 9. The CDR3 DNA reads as TGCAGCGTTGACGGGACAGGGAATGGGGTTGAGCAGTTCTTC. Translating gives CSVDGTGNGVEQFF.